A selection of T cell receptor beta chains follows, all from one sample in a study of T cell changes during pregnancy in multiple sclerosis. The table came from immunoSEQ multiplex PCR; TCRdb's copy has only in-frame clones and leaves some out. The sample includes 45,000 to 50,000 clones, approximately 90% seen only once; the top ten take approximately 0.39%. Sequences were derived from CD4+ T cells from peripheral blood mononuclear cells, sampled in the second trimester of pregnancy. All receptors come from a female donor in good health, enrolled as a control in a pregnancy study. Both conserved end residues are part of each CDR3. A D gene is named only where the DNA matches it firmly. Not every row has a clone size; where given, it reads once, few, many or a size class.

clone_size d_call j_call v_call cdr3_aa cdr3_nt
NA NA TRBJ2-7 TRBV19 CASRPLISSYEQYF TGTGCCAGTAGGCCGTTAATTAGCTCCTACGAGCAGTACTTC
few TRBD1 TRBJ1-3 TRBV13 CASSSRDTGDGNTIYF TGTGCCAGCAGCTCCAGAGATACAGGGGATGGAAACACCATATATTTT
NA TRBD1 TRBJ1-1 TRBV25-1 CASRTTGQGVRAFF TGTGCCAGCAGGACCACCGGACAGGGGGTACGAGCTTTCTTT
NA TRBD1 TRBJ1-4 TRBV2 CASSSSTGTTNEKLFF TGTGCCAGCAGCTCCTCGACAGGGACAACTAATGAAAAACTGTTTTTT
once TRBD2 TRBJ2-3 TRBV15 CATRPLAGGQSGTDTQYF TGTGCCACCAGGCCGTTAGCGGGGGGGCAAAGTGGCACAGATACGCAGTATTTT
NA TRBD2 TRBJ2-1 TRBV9 CASSAITSGLYNEQFF TGTGCCAGCAGCGCGATTACTAGCGGCCTTTACAATGAGCAGTTCTTC
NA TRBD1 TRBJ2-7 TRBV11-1 CASSLGGDRLYEQYF TGTGCCAGCAGCTTAGGAGGGGACAGACTCTACGAGCAGTACTTC
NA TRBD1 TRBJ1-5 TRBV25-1 CASRAQGSNQPQHF TGTGCCAGCAGAGCACAGGGGTCCAATCAGCCCCAGCATTTT
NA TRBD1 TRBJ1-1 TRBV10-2 CASRGTGNTEAFF TGCGCCAGCAGGGGGACAGGGAACACTGAAGCTTTCTTT
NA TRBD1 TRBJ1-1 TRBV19 CASSTERGRGAMNTEAFF TGTGCCAGTAGTACCGAAAGGGGGCGGGGTGCGATGAACACTGAAGCTTTCTTT
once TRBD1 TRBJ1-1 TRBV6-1 CASSVRQGEAFF TGTGCCAGCAGTGTCCGACAGGGCGAAGCTTTCTTT
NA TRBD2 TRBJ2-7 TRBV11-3 CASSQSSGVYEQYF TGTGCCAGCAGTCAATCTAGCGGGGTCTACGAGCAGTACTTC
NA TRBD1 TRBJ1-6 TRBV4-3 CASSQIRDSDYNSPLHF TGCGCCAGCAGCCAAATCCGGGACAGTGACTATAATTCACCCCTCCACTTT
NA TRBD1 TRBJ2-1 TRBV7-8 CASSPRTGSNEQFF TGTGCCAGCAGCCCTAGGACAGGGAGCAATGAGCAGTTCTTC
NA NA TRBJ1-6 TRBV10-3 CAISESSAGNSPLHF TGTGCCATCAGTGAGTCGTCGGCAGGAAATTCACCCCTCCACTTT
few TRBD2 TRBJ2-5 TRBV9 CASSVRGGETQYF TGTGCCAGCAGCGTGAGGGGAGGGGAGACCCAGTACTTC
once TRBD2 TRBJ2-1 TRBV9 CASSVESGGTGRRYNEQFF TGTGCCAGCAGCGTAGAGTCGGGGGGGACGGGTAGGAGGTACAATGAGCAGTTCTTC
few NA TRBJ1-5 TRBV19 CASRIQSGNQPQHF TGTGCCAGTAGGATTCAGTCCGGGAATCAGCCCCAGCATTTT
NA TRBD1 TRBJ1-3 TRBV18 CASSADRAGNTIYF TGTGCCAGCTCAGCGGACAGGGCTGGAAACACCATATATTTT
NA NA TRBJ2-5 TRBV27 CTSRPTGRGETQYF TGTACCAGCAGACCGACAGGCAGAGGAGAGACCCAGTACTTC
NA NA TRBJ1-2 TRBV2 CASSSDTSGYTF TGTGCCAGCAGTTCAGACACCAGTGGCTACACCTTC
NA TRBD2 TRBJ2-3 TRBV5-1 CASSPGLAGTDTQYF TGCGCCAGCAGCCCCGGACTAGCGGGGACAGATACGCAGTATTTT
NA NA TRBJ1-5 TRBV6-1 CASSVDRTYQPQHF TGTGCCAGCAGTGTCGACAGGACGTATCAGCCCCAGCATTTT
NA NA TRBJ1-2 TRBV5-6 CASSFGTPGAYGYTF TGTGCCAGCAGCTTTGGAACCCCAGGGGCGTATGGCTACACCTTC
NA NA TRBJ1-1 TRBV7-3 CASSLDTNTEAFF TGTGCCAGCAGCCTCGACACGAACACTGAAGCTTTCTTT
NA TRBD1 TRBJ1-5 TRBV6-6 CASSYSGDRGHQPQHF TGTGCCAGCAGTTACTCAGGGGACAGGGGACATCAGCCCCAGCATTTT
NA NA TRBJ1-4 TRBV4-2 CASSQEGGRATNEKLFF TGTGCCAGCAGCCAAGAAGGGGGTAGAGCAACTAATGAAAAACTGTTTTTT
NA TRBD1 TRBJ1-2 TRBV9 CASSVGTGNYGYTF TGTGCCAGCAGCGTAGGGACAGGGAACTATGGCTACACCTTC
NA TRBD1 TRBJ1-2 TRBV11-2 CASSLRTGVYGYTF TGTGCCAGCAGCTTACGAACAGGGGTCTATGGCTACACCTTC
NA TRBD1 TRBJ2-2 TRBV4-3 CASSQRSTGVSAGELFF TGCGCCAGCAGCCAACGTAGTACAGGGGTTAGCGCCGGGGAGCTGTTTTTT
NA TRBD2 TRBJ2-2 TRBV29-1 CSVEGPSGLYGTGELFF TGCAGCGTTGAAGGGCCTAGCGGGCTCTACGGGACCGGGGAGCTGTTTTTT
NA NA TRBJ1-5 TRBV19 CASSMGQGGGNQPQHF TGTGCCAGTAGTATGGGGCAGGGTGGGGGCAATCAGCCCCAGCATTTT
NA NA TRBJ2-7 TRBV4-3 CASSQAAGYYEQYF TGCGCCAGCAGCCAAGCGGCAGGATACTACGAGCAGTACTTC
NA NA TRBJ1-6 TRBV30 CAWGTNNNSPLHF TGTGCCTGGGGGACAAACAATAATTCACCCCTCCACTTT
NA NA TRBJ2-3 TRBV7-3 CASSISSGTDTQYF TGTGCCAGCAGCATATCCTCCGGCACAGATACGCAGTATTTT
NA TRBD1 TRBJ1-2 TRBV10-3 CAISGAGGQGANYGYTF TGTGCCATCAGTGGTGCGGGAGGACAGGGGGCGAACTATGGCTACACCTTC
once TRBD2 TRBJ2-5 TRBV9 CASSVVASGGVDGETQYF TGTGCCAGCAGCGTAGTGGCTAGCGGGGGGGTAGATGGGGAGACCCAGTACTTC
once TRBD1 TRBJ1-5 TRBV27 CASSSWGPGQGQNQPQHF TGTGCCAGCAGTTCCTGGGGACCGGGACAGGGTCAGAATCAGCCCCAGCATTTT
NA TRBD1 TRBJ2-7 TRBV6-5 CASSYSAGQASYEQYF TGTGCCAGCAGTTACTCGGCGGGACAGGCCTCCTACGAGCAGTACTTC
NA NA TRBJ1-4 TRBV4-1 CASSQGFGSNEKLFF TGCGCCAGCAGCCAAGGATTTGGCAGTAATGAAAAACTGTTTTTT
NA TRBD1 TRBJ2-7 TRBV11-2 CASSLERTGAYEQYF TGTGCCAGCAGCTTAGAACGGACAGGTGCCTACGAGCAGTACTTC
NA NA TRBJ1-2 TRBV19 CASSIEERGYTF TGTGCCAGTAGTATAGAGGAGCGTGGCTACACCTTC
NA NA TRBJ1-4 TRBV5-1 CASSLGGATTNEKLFF TGCGCCAGCAGCTTGGGTGGGGCTACAACTAATGAAAAACTGTTTTTT
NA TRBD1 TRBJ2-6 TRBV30 CAWSVGTAPSGANVLTF TGTGCCTGGAGTGTCGGGACAGCCCCCTCTGGGGCCAACGTCCTGACTTTC
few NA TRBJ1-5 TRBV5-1 CASSLAGGWDQPQHF TGCGCCAGCAGCTTGGCGGGGGGATGGGATCAGCCCCAGCATTTT
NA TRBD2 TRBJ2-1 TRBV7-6 CASSLMGGNRHNEQFF TGTGCCAGCAGCTTAATGGGGGGGAACAGACACAATGAGCAGTTCTTC
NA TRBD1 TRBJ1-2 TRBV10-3 CAISEFDRENGYTF TGTGCCATCAGTGAGTTCGACAGGGAAAATGGCTACACCTTC
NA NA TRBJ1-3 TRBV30 CAWIITGRGGNTIYF TGTGCCTGGATTATAACAGGGAGGGGTGGAAACACCATATATTTT
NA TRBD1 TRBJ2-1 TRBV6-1 CASSEFGTGFYNEQFF TGTGCCAGCAGTGAATTTGGGACAGGGTTTTACAATGAGCAGTTCTTC
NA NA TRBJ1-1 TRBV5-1 CASRREAEAFF TGCGCCAGCCGTCGAGAGGCAGAAGCTTTCTTT
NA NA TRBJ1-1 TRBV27 CASSLSWQGSTEAFF TGTGCCAGCAGTTTATCGTGGCAGGGTAGCACTGAAGCTTTCTTT
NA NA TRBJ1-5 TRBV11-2 CASSQDILNQPQHF TGTGCCAGCAGCCAGGACATACTCAATCAGCCCCAGCATTTT